The clone carrying this TCR beta chain was observed many times. Antigen unknown. A 5'RACE reaction primed in the constant segment made cDNA libraries of TCR alpha and TCR beta, and these carried sample barcodes and UMIs. TCRdb independently ran MiXCR on the 5' RACE reads; one entry per CDR3 protein. Of over 50,000 distinct CDR3 sequences detected, 9.3% appear once; the ten largest clones hold about 12%. The data were obtained in a study of T-cell memory formation after mild COVID-19. Whole-study context: Largely donor-specific TCR clusters were found. Study-wide findings and caveats: CD4+ clones that contracted lay mainly in CM and EM; CD8+ ones lay in EMRA. Detection of some responders pre-infection suggested pre-existing cross-reactive memory T cells participated.

Germline CDR1 and CDR2: KGHDR and SFDVKD. CDR3 length: 18 amino acids. J was trimmed by 1 base and V by 1 base; bases with no gene match: 8. Source material: PBMCs or a T cell subset sorted from them (not recorded which). The chain employs TRBV24-1 and TRBJ2-3, with TRBD2 matching over 9 bases. The origin of this receptor is an adult woman who had mild COVID-19 (a few samples of this study predate the infection). Cell type and time point are not known. In nucleotides, the CDR3 is TGTGCCACCAGTGATTTATGGAGTAGCGGGAGAGGCACAGATACGCAGTATTTT. Translated: CATSDLWSSGRGTDTQYF.